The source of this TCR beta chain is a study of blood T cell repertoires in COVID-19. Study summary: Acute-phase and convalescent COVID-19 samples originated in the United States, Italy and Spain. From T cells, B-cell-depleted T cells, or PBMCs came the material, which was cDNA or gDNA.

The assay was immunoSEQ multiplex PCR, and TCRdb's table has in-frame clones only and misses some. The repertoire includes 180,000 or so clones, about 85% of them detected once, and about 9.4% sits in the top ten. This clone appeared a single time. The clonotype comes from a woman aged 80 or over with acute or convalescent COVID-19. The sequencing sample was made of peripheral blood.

The CDR3 loop reads CASSLVLNEQFF. Written as DNA, the CDR3 is TGTGCCAGCAGCTTAGTACTCAATGAGCAGTTCTTC. The chain links TRBV11-2 to TRBJ2-1; D is undetermined. This CDR3 contains 12 residues. V was shortened by 1 base and J by 6 bases, with 4 bases between the two germline ends. Per the germline V gene, CDR1 is SGHAT and CDR2 is FQNNGV.